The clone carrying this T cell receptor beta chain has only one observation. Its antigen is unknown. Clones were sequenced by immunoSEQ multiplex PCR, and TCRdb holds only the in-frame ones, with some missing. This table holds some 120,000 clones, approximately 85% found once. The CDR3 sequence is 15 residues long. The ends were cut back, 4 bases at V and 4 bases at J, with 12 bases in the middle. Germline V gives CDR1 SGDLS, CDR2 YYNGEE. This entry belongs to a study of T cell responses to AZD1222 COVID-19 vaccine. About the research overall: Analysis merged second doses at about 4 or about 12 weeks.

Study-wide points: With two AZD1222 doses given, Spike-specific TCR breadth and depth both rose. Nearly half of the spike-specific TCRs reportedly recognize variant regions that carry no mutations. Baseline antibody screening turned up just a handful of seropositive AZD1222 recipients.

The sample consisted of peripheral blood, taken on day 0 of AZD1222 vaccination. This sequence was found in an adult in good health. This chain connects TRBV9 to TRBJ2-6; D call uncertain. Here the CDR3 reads CASSRTESGANVLTF. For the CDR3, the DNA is TGTGCCAGCAGCAGAACAGAATCCGGGGCCAACGTCCTGACTTTC.